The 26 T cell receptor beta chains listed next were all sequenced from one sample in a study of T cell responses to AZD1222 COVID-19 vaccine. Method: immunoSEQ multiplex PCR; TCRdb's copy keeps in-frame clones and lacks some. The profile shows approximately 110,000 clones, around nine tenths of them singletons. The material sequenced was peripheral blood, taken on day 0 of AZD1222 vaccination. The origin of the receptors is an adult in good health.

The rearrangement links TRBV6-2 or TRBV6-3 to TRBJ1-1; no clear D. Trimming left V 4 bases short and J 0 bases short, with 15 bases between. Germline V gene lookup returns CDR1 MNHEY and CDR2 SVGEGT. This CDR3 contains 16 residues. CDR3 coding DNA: TGTGCCAGCAGTTCTCCCCTATCTCAGGTGAACACTGAAGCTTTCTTT. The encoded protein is CASSSPLSQVNTEAFF.

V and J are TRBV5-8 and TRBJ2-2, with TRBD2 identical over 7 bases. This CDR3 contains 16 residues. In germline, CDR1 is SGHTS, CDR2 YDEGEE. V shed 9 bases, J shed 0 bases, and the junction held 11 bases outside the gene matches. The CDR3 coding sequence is TGTGCCACCCAAGCGGGGACTTTTTCGAACACCGGGGAGCTGTTTTTT. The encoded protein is CATQAGTFSNTGELFF.

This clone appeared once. The chain's CDR3 is CASSFLGRQNYGYTF. The CDR3 coding sequence is TGTGCCAGTAGTTTTCTTGGACGCCAGAACTATGGCTACACCTTC. The chain combines TRBV19 with TRBJ1-2; unclear D gene. CDR3 length: 15 residues. Germline CDR1 is LNHDA and CDR2 is SQIVND (reference sequence). V lost 5 bases to trimming and J lost 2 bases, with 15 bases between them.

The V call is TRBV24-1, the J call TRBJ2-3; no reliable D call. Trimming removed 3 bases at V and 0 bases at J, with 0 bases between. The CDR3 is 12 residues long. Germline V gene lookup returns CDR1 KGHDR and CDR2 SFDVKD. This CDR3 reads CATSDSTDTQYF. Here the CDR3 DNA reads TGTGCCACCAGTGATAGCACAGATACGCAGTATTTT.

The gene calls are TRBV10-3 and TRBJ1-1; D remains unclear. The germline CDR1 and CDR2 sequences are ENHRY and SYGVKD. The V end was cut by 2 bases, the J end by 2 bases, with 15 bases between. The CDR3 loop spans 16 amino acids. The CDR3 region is CAISEGSLRDNTEAFF. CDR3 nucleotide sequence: TGTGCCATCAGTGAGGGCAGCCTACGCGACAACACTGAAGCTTTCTTT.

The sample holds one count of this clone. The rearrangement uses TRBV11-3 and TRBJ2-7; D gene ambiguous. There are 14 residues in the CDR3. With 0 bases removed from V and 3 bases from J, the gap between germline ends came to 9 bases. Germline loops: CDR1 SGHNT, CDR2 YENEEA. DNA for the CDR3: TGTGCCAGCAGCTTAGACAGCCACAACTACGAGCAGTACTTC. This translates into CASSLDSHNYEQYF.

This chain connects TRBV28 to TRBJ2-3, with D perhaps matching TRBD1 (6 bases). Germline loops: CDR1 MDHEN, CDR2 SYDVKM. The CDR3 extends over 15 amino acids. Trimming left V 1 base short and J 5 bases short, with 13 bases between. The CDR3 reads CASSLFTGKGDTQYF. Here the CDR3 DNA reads TGTGCCAGCAGTTTATTTACAGGGAAAGGAGATACGCAGTATTTT.

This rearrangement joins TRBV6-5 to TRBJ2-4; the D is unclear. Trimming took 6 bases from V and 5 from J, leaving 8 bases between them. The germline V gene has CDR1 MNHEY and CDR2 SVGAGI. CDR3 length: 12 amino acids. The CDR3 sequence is CASRDMENIQYF. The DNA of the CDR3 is TGTGCCAGCAGAGACATGGAAAACATTCAGTACTTC.

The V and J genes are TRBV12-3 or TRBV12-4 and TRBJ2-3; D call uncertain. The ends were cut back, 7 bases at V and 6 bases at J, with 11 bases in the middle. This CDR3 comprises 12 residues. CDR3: CASMASLDTQYF. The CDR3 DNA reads TGTGCCAGCATGGCGTCGTTGGATACGCAGTATTTT.

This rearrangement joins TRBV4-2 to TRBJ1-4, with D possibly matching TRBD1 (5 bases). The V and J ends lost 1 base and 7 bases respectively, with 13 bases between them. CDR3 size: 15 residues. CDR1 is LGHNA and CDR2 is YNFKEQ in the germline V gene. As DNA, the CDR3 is TGTGCCAGCAGCCAAGGCCACCAGGGCGGTGAAAAACTGTTTTTT. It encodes CASSQGHQGGEKLFF.

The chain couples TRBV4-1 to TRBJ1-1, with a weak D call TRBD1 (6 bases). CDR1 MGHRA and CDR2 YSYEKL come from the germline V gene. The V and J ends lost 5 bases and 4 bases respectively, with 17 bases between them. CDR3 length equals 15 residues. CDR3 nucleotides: TGCGCCAGCAGCTTGTTGGGGGGGCTGAGCACTGAAGCTTTCTTT. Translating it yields CASSLLGGLSTEAFF.

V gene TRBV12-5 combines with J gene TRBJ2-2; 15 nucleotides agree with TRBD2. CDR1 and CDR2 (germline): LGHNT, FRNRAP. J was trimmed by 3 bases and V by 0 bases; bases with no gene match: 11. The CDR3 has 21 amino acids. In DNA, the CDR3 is TGTGCTAGTGGTTTGGTAACGGGAGGACTAGCGGGGGGGCGTCACACCGGGGAGCTGTTTTTT. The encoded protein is CASGLVTGGLAGGRHTGELFF.

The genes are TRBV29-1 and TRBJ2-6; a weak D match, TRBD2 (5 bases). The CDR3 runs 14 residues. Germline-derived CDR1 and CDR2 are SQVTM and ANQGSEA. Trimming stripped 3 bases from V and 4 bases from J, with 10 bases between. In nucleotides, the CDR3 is TGCAGCGTTGATGTGGCGGGCGGGGCCAACGTCCTGACTTTC. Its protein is CSVDVAGGANVLTF.

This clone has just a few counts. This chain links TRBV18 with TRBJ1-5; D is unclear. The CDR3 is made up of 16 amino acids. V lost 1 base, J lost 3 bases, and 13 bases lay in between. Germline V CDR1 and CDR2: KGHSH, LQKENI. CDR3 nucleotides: TGTGCCAGCTCACCACGGGAAGGGCAACTCAATCAGCCCCAGCATTTT. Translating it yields CASSPREGQLNQPQHF.

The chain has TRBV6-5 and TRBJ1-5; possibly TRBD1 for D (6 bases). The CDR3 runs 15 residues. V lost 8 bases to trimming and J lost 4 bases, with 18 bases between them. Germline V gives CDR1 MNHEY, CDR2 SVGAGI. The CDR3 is CASGPGTTNNQPQHF. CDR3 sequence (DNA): TGTGCCAGCGGGCCCGGGACAACCAATAATCAGCCCCAGCATTTT.

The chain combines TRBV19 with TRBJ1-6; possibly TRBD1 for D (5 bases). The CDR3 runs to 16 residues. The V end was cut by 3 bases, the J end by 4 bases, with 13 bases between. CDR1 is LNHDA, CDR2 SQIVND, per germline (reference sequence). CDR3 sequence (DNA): TGTGCCAGTAGTATCGCGGGGCACCCATATAATTCACCCCTCCACTTT. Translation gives CASSIAGHPYNSPLHF.

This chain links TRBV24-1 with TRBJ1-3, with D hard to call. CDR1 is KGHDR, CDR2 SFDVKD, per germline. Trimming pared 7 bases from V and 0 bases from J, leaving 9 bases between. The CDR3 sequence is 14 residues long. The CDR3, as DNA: TGTGCCACCAGGGGCAGGAGCTCTGGAAACACCATATATTTT. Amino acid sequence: CATRGRSSGNTIYF.

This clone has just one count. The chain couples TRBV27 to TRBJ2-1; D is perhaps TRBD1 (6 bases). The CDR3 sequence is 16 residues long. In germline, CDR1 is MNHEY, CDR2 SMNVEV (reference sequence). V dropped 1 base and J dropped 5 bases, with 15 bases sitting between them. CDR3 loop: CASSLYGGYLNNEQFF. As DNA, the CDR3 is TGTGCCAGCAGTTTATATGGGGGCTACCTTAACAATGAGCAGTTCTTC.

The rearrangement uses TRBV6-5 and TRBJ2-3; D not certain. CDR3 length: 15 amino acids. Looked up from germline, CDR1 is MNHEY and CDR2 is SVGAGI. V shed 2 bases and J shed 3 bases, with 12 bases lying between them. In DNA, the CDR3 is TGTGCCAGCAGTTACCTTTTGTCGGAAACAGATACGCAGTATTTT. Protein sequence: CASSYLLSETDTQYF.

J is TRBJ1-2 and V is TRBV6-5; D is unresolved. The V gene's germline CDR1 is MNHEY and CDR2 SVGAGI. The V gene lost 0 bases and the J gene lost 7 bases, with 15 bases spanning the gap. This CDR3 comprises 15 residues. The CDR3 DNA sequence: TGTGCCAGCAGTTACTCGGGGAAAACCTGGGCTGGCTACACCTTC. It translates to CASSYSGKTWAGYTF.

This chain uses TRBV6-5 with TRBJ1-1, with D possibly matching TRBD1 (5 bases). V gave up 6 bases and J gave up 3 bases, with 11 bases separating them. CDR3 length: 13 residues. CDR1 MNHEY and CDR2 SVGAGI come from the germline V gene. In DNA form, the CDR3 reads TGTGCCAGCAGCCTCGCAGGGTACACTGAAGCTTTCTTT. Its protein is CASSLAGYTEAFF.

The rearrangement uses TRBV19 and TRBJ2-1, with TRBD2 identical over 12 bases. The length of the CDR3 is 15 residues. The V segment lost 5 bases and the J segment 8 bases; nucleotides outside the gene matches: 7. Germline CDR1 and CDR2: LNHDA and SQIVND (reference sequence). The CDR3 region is CASSLAGGLVDEQFF. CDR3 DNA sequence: TGTGCCAGTAGTCTAGCGGGGGGGCTAGTCGATGAGCAGTTCTTC. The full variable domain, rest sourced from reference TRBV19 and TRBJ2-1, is DGGITQSPKYLFRKEGQNVTLSCEQNLNHDAMYWYRQDPGQGLRLIYYSQIVNDFQKGDIAEGYSVSREKKESFPLTVTSAQKNPTAFYLCASSLAGGLVDEQFFGPGTRLTVL.

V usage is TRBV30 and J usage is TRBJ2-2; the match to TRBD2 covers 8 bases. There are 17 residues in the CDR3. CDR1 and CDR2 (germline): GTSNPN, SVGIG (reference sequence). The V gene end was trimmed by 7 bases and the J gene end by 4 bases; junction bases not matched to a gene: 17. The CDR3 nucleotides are TGTGCCTCGCCAACCGCGGAGCGGGGGTCTCCCACCGGGGAGCTGTTTTTT. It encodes CASPTAERGSPTGELFF.

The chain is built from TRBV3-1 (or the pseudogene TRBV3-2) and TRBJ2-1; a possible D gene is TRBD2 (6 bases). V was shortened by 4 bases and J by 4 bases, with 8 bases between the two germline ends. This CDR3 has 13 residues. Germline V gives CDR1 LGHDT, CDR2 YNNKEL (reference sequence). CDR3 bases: TGTGCCAGCAGCCGGGAGGATTACAATGAGCAGTTCTTC. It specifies CASSREDYNEQFF.

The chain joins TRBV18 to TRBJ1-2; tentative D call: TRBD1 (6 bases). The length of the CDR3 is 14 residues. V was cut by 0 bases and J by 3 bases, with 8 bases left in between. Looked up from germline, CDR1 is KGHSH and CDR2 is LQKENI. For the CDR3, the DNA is TGTGCCAGCTCACCACCAGGGGGGGACTATGGCTACACCTTC. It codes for CASSPPGGDYGYTF.

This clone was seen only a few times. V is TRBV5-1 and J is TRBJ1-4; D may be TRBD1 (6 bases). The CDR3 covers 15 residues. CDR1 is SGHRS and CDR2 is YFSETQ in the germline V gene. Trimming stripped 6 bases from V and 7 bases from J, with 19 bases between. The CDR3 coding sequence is TGCGCCAGCACTGAATCGGGGGGCGGCGGTGAAAAACTGTTTTTT. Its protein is CASTESGGGGEKLFF.